The clone carrying this TCR beta chain was recorded many times. A single record per CDR3 protein comes from TCRdb applying MiXCR to the 5' RACE reads. The repertoire consists of about 97,000 distinct CDR3 sequences, with 11% occurring once and the leading ten covering 4.7%. The CDR3 spans 16 residues. Germline V gene lookup returns CDR1 SGHTA and CDR2 FQGTGA. V shed 3 bases and J shed 5 bases, with 20 bases lying between them. The data belong to a study of early T cells in non-severe SARS-CoV-2 infection. The origin of this receptor is an adult who was a healthcare worker with PCR-confirmed SARS-CoV-2 infection or an uninfected control (not recorded which). The chain links TRBV7-3 to TRBJ2-7; weak D call: TRBD1 (6 bases). The source material was whole blood, sampled at baseline. CDR3 protein: CASSLSPGHGYDEQYF. CDR3 nucleotide sequence: TGTGCCAGCAGCTTGAGCCCGGGACACGGGTATGACGAGCAGTACTTC.